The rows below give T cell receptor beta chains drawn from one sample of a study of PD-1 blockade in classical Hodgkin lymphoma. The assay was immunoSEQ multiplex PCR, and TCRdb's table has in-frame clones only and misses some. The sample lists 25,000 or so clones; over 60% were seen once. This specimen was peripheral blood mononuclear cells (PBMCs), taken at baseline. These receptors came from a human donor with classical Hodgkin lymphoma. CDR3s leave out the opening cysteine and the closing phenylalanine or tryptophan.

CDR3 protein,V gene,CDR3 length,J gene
ASTRITGGRHSPLH,TRBV19,14,TRBJ1-6
ASSLPSSYEQY,TRBV28,11,TRBJ2-7
ASSVLATGELF,TRBV19,11,TRBJ2-2
SVGQGAWNTEAF,TRBV29-1,12,TRBJ1-1
ASSSLWDRGASSTTEAF,TRBV18,17,TRBJ1-1
ASSSKHAGNTEAF,TRBV19,13,TRBJ1-1
ASSLFGLGGENTEAF,TRBV28,15,TRBJ1-1
ASTIANRGPQF,TRBV28,11,TRBJ2-1
ASRKGDRGNSPLH,TRBV27,13,TRBJ1-6
ASSIAGAINYGYT,TRBV27,13,TRBJ1-2
ASSDRYSGSANTGELF,TRBV6-4,16,TRBJ2-2
ARSLDRDRVKNGYT,TRBV5-3,14,TRBJ1-2
ASRTGWGTGELF,TRBV27,12,TRBJ2-2
ASSLAGGNNYGYT,TRBV19,13,TRBJ1-2
ASSNWE,TRBV7-8,6,TRBJ2-7
ASRLGSLNQPQH,TRBV6-6,12,TRBJ1-5
ASSPGGGTPLPGEQY,TRBV5-4,15,TRBJ2-7
ASSWVRGGFRSGELF,TRBV27,15,TRBJ2-2
ATSRVLAATGELF,TRBV15,13,TRBJ2-2
ASTRRGGEETQY,TRBV19,12,TRBJ2-5
ASSQGMGWFWGYT,TRBV4-3,13,TRBJ1-2
ASRLLGRRTQY,TRBV6-1,11,TRBJ2-3
ASSREGSSVF,TRBV6-1,10,TRBJ1-4
ASSFRFNNEQF,TRBV5-5,11,TRBJ2-1
ASRPERGKLF,TRBV2,10,TRBJ1-4
ASSMLPGGIGAEAF,TRBV19,14,TRBJ1-1
ASSTYRTRSGNTIY,TRBV25-1,14,TRBJ1-3
ASRTGSMGNQPQH,TRBV6-1,13,TRBJ1-5
ATSRDKERSSGIYNEQF,TRBV15,17,TRBJ2-1
ASTKLNTDGYT,TRBV19,11,TRBJ1-2
ASSQDIGEVPNTGELF,TRBV4-1,16,TRBJ2-2
ASSPGTSGGSRQETQY,TRBV28,16,TRBJ2-5
ASSPSGSLGREKLF,TRBV7-2,14,TRBJ1-4
ASSDGTPSSGNTIY,TRBV5-1,14,TRBJ1-3
ASSSEFTEQF,TRBV5-1,10,TRBJ2-1
ASSLGSSGRAPRELF,TRBV7-2,15,TRBJ2-2
ASSLAVEGGRGYT,TRBV7-9,13,TRBJ1-2
ASSWLANEQF,TRBV19,10,TRBJ2-1
ASSQEFSGHNEQF,TRBV4-3,13,TRBJ2-1
ASSQRAGQTNTEAF,TRBV14,14,TRBJ1-1
ASSRRNTEAF,TRBV6-1,10,TRBJ1-1
ASSPPGRTGNTIY,TRBV7-9,13,TRBJ1-3